This T cell receptor beta chain appears in the sequencing data of a study of blood T cells in healthy people across ages. Details on this clonotype: Its antigen is currently unknown.

The ends lost 2 bases at V and 6 bases at J; junction bases unmatched: 9. Germline values: CDR1 SGHDT, CDR2 YYEEEE. The CDR3 is 15 amino acids. Study findings and constraints: Samples with more naive T cells showed higher observed beta diversity. In the absence of known donor CMV status, changes in expanded clonotypes were possibly confounded. Versus aged donors, long-lived donors had higher diversity and more naive CD4+ cells.

Then a second PCR, running roughly 7 to 11 cycles, was carried out with a sample-barcoded 5' primer and a J-beta primer mix. Via MiXCR, TCRdb re-called the 5' RACE reads, giving one row per CDR3 protein. This repertoire shows approximately 810,000 distinct CDR3 sequences, 25% to 35% found once; its top ten account for roughly 17%. V gene TRBV5-6 combines with J gene TRBJ2-3; 7 nucleotides line up with TRBD1. Sequencing was performed on blood. The origin of this receptor is a woman at least 80 years old in good health. The CDR3 loop reads CASSFGRQGCDTQYF. DNA for the CDR3: TGTGCCAGCAGCTTCGGTAGACAGGGATGCGATACGCAGTATTTT.